This T cell receptor (beta chain) appears in the sequencing data of a study of blood T cell repertoires in COVID-19. Study at large: PBMCs, B-cell-depleted T cells, or T cells provided the cDNA or gDNA that made up the material.

As originally analysed: Nucleated cell counts were estimated from reference gene primer amplification. Here immunoSEQ multiplex PCR was the method, and the copy in TCRdb shows in-frame clones only, minus some. That table furnishes V, J and clone size, whereas the DNA furnished D and trimming. The profile shows 300,000 to 350,000 clones, under 90% of them singletons. This CDR3 spans 15 amino acids. Germline CDR1 ENHRY, CDR2 SYGVKD. The trim removed 8 bases at V and 1 base at J, leaving 8 bases unmatched. The gene calls are TRBV10-3 and TRBJ2-3, with TRBD1 matching over 8 bases. The source material was peripheral blood. The origin of this receptor is a woman in her 30s with COVID-19, enrolled during active disease. The DNA for the CDR3 is TGTGCCATCGGACGGTCGGGACAGGGCACAGATACGCAGTATTTT. Translating gives CAIGRSGQGTDTQYF.